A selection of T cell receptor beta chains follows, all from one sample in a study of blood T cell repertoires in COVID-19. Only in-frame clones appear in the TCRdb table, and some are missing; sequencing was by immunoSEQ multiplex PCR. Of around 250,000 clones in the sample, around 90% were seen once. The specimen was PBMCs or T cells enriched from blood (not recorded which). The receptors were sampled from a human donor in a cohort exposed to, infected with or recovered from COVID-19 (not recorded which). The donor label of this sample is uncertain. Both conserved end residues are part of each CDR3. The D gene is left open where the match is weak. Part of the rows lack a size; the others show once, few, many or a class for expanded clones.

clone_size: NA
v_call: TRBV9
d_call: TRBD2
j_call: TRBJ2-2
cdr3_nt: TGTGCCAGCAGGGGCCCTAGCGGGGAGAACACCGGGGAGCTGTTTTTT
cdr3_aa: CASRGPSGENTGELFF

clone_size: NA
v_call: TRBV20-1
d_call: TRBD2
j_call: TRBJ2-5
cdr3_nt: TGCAGTGCTAGTGGCTTAGCGGGGGTCAAAGAGACCCAGTACTTC
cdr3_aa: CSASGLAGVKETQYF

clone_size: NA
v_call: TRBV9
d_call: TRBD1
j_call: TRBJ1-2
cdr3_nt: TGTGCCAGCAGCTTCCAGGACAGGGAGGGCGGCTACACCTTC
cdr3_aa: CASSFQDREGGYTF

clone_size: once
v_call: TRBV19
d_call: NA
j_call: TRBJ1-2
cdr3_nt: TGTGCCAGTAGTTCGTTTGGGGGCGCTGACTATGGCTACACCTTC
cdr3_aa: CASSSFGGADYGYTF

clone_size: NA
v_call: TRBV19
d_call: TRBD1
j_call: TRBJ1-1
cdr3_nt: TGTGCCAGTAGTCCACAGGGGCTTAACACTGAAGCTTTCTTT
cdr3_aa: CASSPQGLNTEAFF

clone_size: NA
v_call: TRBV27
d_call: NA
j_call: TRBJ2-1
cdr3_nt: TGTGCCAGCAGTCCCCTGGGGGCGGGGGCCTACAATGAGCAGTTCTTC
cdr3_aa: CASSPLGAGAYNEQFF

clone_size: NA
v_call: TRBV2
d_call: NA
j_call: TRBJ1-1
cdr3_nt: TGTGCCAGCAGGGGCCCTGCTGAAGCTTTCTTT
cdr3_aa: CASRGPAEAFF

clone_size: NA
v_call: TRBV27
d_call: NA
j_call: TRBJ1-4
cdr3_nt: TGTGCCAGCGGGGAGACTCCAACTAATGAAAAACTGTTTTTT
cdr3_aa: CASGETPTNEKLFF

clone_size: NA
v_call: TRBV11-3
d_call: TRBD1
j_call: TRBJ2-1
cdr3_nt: TGTGCCAGCAGCCCAGGGGGCCTCGACTACAATGAGCAGTTCTTC
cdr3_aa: CASSPGGLDYNEQFF

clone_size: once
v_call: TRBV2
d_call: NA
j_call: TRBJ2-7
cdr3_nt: TGTGCCAGCAGTCGTAGCTCCTACGAGCAGTACTTC
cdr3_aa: CASSRSSYEQYF

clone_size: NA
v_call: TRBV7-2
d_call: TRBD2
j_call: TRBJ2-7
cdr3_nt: TGTGCCAGCAGCTTAGCTTGGAGCGGGGGGGCCTCCGAGCAGTACTTC
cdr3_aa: CASSLAWSGGASEQYF

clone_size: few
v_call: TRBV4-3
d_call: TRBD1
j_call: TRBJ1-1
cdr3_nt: TGCGCCAGCAGCCAAGGAGGAGGGGGCCGGACGGACACTGAAGCTTTCTTT
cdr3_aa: CASSQGGGGRTDTEAFF

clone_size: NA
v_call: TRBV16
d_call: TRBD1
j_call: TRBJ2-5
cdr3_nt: TGTGCCAGCAGCCAATTCGGACAGGGGCAAGAGACCCAGTACTTC
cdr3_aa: CASSQFGQGQETQYF

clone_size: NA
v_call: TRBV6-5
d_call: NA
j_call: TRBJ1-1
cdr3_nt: TGTGCCAGCAGTTACCGGACACGGAGCCCGGCTTTCTTT
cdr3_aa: CASSYRTRSPAFF

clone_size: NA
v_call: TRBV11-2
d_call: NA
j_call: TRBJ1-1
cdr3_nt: TGTGCCAGCAGCTTGGCCCAGGGGCGAACTGAAGCTTTCTTT
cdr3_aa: CASSLAQGRTEAFF

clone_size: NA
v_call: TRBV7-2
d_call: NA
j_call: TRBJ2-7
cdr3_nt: TGTGCCAGCAGCTTAGTGTCGGGTACCTACGAGCAGTACTTC
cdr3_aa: CASSLVSGTYEQYF

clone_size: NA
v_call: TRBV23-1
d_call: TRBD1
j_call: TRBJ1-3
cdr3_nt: TGCGCCAGCAGTCAACGACAGGGAGATTCTGGAAACACCATATATTTT
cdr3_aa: CASSQRQGDSGNTIYF

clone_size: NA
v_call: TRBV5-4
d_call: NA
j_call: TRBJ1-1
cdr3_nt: TGTGCCAGCAGCCCCCGACAGATGAACACTGAAGCTTTCTTT
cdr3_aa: CASSPRQMNTEAFF

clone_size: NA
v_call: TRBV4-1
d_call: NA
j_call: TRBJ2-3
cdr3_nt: TGCGCCAGCAGCCAAGATAATCTGCGAGCAAACACAGATACGCAGTATTTT
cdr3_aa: CASSQDNLRANTDTQYF

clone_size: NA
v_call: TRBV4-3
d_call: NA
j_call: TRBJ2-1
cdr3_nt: TGCGCCAGCAGCCCGGACGGGAGAACCTACAATGAGCAGTTCTTC
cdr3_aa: CASSPDGRTYNEQFF

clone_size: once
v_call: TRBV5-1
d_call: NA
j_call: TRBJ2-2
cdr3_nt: TGCGCCAGCAGGTCAGGGTATTCGAACACCGGGGAGCTGTTTTTT
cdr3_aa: CASRSGYSNTGELFF

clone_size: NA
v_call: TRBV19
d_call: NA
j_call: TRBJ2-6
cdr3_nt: TGTGCCAGTAGTATCACGGCCGGGAGATCTGGGGCCAACGTCCTGACTTTC
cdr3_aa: CASSITAGRSGANVLTF

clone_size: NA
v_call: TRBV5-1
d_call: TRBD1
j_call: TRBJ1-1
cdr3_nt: TGCGCCAGCAGCTTGGGGCCGGGACAGAGCGGTGGCGGCACTGAAGCTTTCTTT
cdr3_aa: CASSLGPGQSGGGTEAFF

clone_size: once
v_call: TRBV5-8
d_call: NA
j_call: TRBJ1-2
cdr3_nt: TGTGCCAGCAGCGCACAGGCGAAGGGCGGCTACACCTTC
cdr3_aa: CASSAQAKGGYTF

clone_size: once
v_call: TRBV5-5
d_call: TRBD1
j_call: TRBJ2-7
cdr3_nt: TGTGCCAGCAGTTACGGGACAGGGACCTACGAGCAGTACTTC
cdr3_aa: CASSYGTGTYEQYF

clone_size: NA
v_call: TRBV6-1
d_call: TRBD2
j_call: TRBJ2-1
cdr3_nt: TGTGCCAGCAGTGAAGAGGTAGCGGGGGTCAATGAGCAGTTCTTC
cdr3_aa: CASSEEVAGVNEQFF

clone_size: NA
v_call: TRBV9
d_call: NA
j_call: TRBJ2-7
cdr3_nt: TGTGCCAGCAGCGTAGCACAGGATTCCTACGAGCAGTACTTC
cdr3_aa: CASSVAQDSYEQYF

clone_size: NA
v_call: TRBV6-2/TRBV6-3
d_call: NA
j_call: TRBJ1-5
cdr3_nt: TGTGCCAGCAGTTCATACCTTGGCGGTCAGCCCCAGCATTTT
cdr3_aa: CASSSYLGGQPQHF

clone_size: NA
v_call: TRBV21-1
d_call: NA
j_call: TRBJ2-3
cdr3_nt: TGTGCCAGCAGCAAAGGTGAGGCGAGGGGGCCCCTCAGCACAGATACGCAGTATTTT
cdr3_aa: CASSKGEARGPLSTDTQYF

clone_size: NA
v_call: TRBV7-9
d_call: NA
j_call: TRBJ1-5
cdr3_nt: TGTGCCAGCAGGGCGGCTAGCAATCAGCCCCAGCATTTT
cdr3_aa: CASRAASNQPQHF

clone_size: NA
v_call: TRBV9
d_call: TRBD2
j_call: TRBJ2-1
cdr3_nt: TGTGCCAGCAGCGTAGGGCTAGCGGGGAGCTCCTACAATGAGCAGTTCTTC
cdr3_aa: CASSVGLAGSSYNEQFF

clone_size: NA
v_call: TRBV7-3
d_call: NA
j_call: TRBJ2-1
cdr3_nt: TGTGCCAGCAGCTTAATCCCAGGGGGGAATGAGCAGTTCTTC
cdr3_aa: CASSLIPGGNEQFF

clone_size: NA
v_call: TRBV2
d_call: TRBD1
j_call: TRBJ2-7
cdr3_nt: TGTGCCTGCCCGGGACAGGGGTCTGAGCAGTACTTC
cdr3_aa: CACPGQGSEQYF

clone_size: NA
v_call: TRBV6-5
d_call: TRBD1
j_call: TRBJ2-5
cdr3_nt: TGTGCCAGCAGTTATGGACAGGGCCTCCGAGAGACCCAGTACTTC
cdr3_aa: CASSYGQGLRETQYF

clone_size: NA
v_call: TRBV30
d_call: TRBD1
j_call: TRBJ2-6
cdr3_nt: TGTGCCTGGACCCTGACAGGGAGCTCTGGGGCCAACGTCCTGACTTTC
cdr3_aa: CAWTLTGSSGANVLTF

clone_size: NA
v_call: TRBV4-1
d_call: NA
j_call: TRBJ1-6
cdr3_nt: TGCGCCAGCAGCCATCCCAATAATTCACCCCTCCACTTT
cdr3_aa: CASSHPNNSPLHF

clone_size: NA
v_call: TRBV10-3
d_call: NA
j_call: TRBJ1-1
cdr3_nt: TGTGCCATCCTTGATATCTGGGGCGAAGCTTTCTTT
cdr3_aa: CAILDIWGEAFF

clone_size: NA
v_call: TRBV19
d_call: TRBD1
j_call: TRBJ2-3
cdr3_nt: TGTGCCAGTGGGGGACAGGATGGCACAGATACGCAGTATTTT
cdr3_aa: CASGGQDGTDTQYF

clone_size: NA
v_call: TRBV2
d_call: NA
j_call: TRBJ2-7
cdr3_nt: TGTGCCAGCACCTTACAGGTCCTCTCCTACGAGCAGTACTTC
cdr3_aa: CASTLQVLSYEQYF

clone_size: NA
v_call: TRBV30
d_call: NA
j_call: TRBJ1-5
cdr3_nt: TGTGCCTGGAGTGTGGCGGCACTCAATCAGCCCCAGCATTTT
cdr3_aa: CAWSVAALNQPQHF

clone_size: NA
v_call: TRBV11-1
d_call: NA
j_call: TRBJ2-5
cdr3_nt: TGTGCCAGCACCATATTCGGTAAAGAGACCCAGTACTTC
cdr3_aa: CASTIFGKETQYF